The TCR beta chain under discussion was sequenced for a study of monozygotic twins with inflammatory bowel disease. The CDR3 is made up of 14 amino acids. In germline, CDR1 is SGHKS, CDR2 YYEKEE (reference sequence). TCRdb re-called the 5' RACE reads and gives one entry per CDR3 protein, without DNA. This listing includes 400,000 to 500,000 distinct CDR3 sequences. V is TRBV5-5 and J is TRBJ2-3; TCRdb's assignment of TRBD1 cannot be checked, as there is no DNA. What was sequenced was blood. The TCR originated in a human donor with ulcerative colitis or Crohn's disease, or a healthy co-twin of an affected twin (not recorded which). The chain's CDR3 is CAGSLDRGTDTQYF.